This T cell receptor (beta chain) was observed in a study of chemoradiotherapy in HPV16-positive cancers. Study summary: Candidate HPV-specific T-cell clones and common TCR motifs came from functional assays in two HPV16-positive patients.

The study, taken as a whole, reports: Candidate HPV-specific clones and E7-related TCR motifs grew in tumor during treatment.

CDR1 is SGHAT, CDR2 FQNNGV, per germline. The V end was cut by 6 bases, the J end by 2 bases, with 11 bases between. This CDR3 spans 13 amino acids. Repertoires were sampled repeatedly during chemoradiotherapy. Sequencing used immunoSEQ multiplex PCR; TCRdb keeps in-frame clones, though not all of them. Here the sample spans about 22,000 clones, over 85% being singletons. Regarding this clone: Its antigen remains unidentified.

The receptor was isolated from a human donor with HPV-associated anogenital cancer. The chain carries TRBV11-2 and TRBJ2-7; D remains unclear. This sample comprised blood, obtained from a patient who underwent chemoradiotherapy. CDR3 residues: CASSFDKTYEQYF. CDR3 sequence (DNA): TGTGCCAGCAGTTTCGACAAGACCTACGAGCAGTACTTC.